What follows are 15 T cell receptor beta chains derived from one specimen sequenced in a study of T cell changes during pregnancy in multiple sclerosis. Libraries were prepared by immunoSEQ multiplex PCR; TCRdb keeps only in-frame clonotypes and omits some of them. Of roughly 100,000 clones in the sample, under 95% were seen once. The sequencing here drew on peripheral blood, taken after pregnancy. The source is a female donor with multiple sclerosis, enrolled in a pregnancy study.

The chain combines TRBV10-2 with TRBJ1-6; D remains ambiguous. V dropped 2 bases and J dropped 7 bases, with 6 bases sitting between them. The germline CDR1 and CDR2 sequences are WSHSY and SAAADI. The CDR3 runs to 13 residues. The CDR3 nucleotides are TGCGCCAGCAGTGAGCCAGGAAATTCACCCCTCCACTTT. Its protein product is CASSEPGNSPLHF.

This chain uses TRBV6-4 with TRBJ2-2, with D unclear. The CDR3 is 13 residues long. Germline lookup yields CDR1 MRHNA and CDR2 SNTAGT. Trimming cost V 2 bases and J 7 bases, with 8 bases left between them. The CDR3 protein is CASSDGEHGELFF. The DNA of the CDR3 is TGTGCCAGCAGTGACGGTGAACACGGGGAGCTGTTTTTT.

The chain combines TRBV9 with TRBJ2-2; TRBD2 aligns across 8 bases. CDR3 length: 17 amino acids. The germline CDR1 and CDR2 sequences are SGDLS and YYNGEE. With 1 base clipped from V and 4 bases from J, the junction kept 9 bases outside the gene matches. The CDR3, as DNA: TGTGCCAGCAGCGTATTAGGTAGCCGGGAGGGCACCGGGGAGCTGTTTTTT. Encoded protein: CASSVLGSREGTGELFF.

This clone appeared a single time. The chain is built from TRBV6-1 and TRBJ1-5, with D perhaps TRBD1 (5 bases). The CDR3 covers 16 residues. CDR1 is MNHNS and CDR2 is SASEGT in the germline V gene. Trimming shortened V by 1 base and J by 2 bases, and 12 bases separated the two germline ends. The CDR3, as DNA: TGTGCCAGCAGTGAAGGGGGCGGTTTTGGCAATCAGCCCCAGCATTTT. It yields the protein CASSEGGGFGNQPQHF.

The rearrangement links TRBV19 to TRBJ2-1; TRBD2 matches 8 bases. V gave up 4 bases and J gave up 4 bases; unmatched junction bases: 9. The CDR3 extends over 16 amino acids. Germline lookup yields CDR1 LNHDA and CDR2 SQIVND (reference sequence). CDR3 residues: CASSRTSSKTYNEQFF. The CDR3 nucleotides are TGTGCCAGTAGTAGGACTAGCTCTAAGACTTACAATGAGCAGTTCTTC.

The V call is TRBV4-1, the J call TRBJ1-4; D remains ambiguous. CDR1 MGHRA and CDR2 YSYEKL come from the germline V gene. The CDR3 totals 14 residues. V was cut by 0 bases and J by 8 bases, with 10 bases left in between. The CDR3 sequence: CASSQDPGREKLFF. DNA for the CDR3: TGCGCCAGCAGCCAAGATCCGGGAAGGGAAAAACTGTTTTTT.

Of note for this clone: Sequence at one end of the junction differs from germline and may be a read error. The rearrangement uses TRBV30 and TRBJ1-2; TRBD1 might be the D (6 bases). The CDR3 has 10 amino acids. The germline V gene encodes CDR1 GTSNPN and CDR2 SVGIG (reference sequence). The CDR3 region has the DNA TGTGCCTGGAGTGTCAGGGGATGTTCCTTC. Amino acid sequence: CAWSVRGCSF.

The chain recombines TRBV7-9 with TRBJ2-1; D may be TRBD2 (5 bases). Deletions cut 8 bases from V and 0 bases from J, with 14 bases between. Germline CDR1 reads SEHNR; CDR2 reads FQNEAQ (reference sequence). The CDR3 runs 15 residues. The CDR3 is CASSLSGSSYNEQFF. The CDR3 region has the DNA TGTGCCAGCTCCCTTTCGGGGAGCTCCTACAATGAGCAGTTCTTC.

This chain uses TRBV5-4 with TRBJ1-2; 9 bases are shared with TRBD1. The ends lost 4 bases at V and 4 bases at J; junction bases unmatched: 5. The CDR3 has 14 amino acids. Germline assignment: CDR1 SGHNT and CDR2 YYREEE (reference sequence). In DNA form, the CDR3 reads TGTGCCAGCAGCCTGGGACAGGGCAGCTATGGCTACACCTTC. Protein: CASSLGQGSYGYTF.

This chain uses TRBV30 with TRBJ2-4; tentative D call: TRBD2 (7 bases). Germline V gene lookup returns CDR1 GTSNPN and CDR2 SVGIG (reference sequence). Trimming pared 0 bases from V and 3 bases from J, leaving 24 bases between. The CDR3 spans 19 residues. CDR3: CAWSVIWEGGLQGKNIQYF. Written as DNA, the CDR3 is TGTGCCTGGAGTGTTATTTGGGAGGGGGGACTACAGGGCAAAAACATTCAGTACTTC.

The chain links TRBV5-1 to TRBJ2-2, with TRBD2 matching over 11 bases. The CDR3 contains 16 residues. V shed 5 bases and J 5 bases; nucleotides not matched to a gene: 8. CDR1 and CDR2 (germline): SGHRS, YFSETQ. The CDR3 spells CASRSGTSGATGELFF. The CDR3 bases are TGCGCCAGCAGGTCCGGGACTAGCGGCGCGACCGGGGAGCTGTTTTTT.

The chain carries TRBV9 and TRBJ1-6, with D possibly TRBD1 on 6 matching bases. The germline gives CDR1 SGDLS, CDR2 YYNGEE. Trimming removed 5 bases from V and 2 bases from J, with 8 bases in between. This CDR3 is built from 14 residues. The CDR3 DNA reads TGTGCCAGCAGTTCAGGGGCCTATAATTCACCCCTCCACTTT. Its protein product is CASSSGAYNSPLHF. The variable domain in full, with the rest retrieved from reference TRBV9 and TRBJ1-6, is DSGVTQTPKHLITATGQRVTLRCSPRSGDLSVYWYQQSLDQGLQFLIQYYNGEERAKGNILERFSAQQFPDLHSELNLSSLELGDSALYFCASSSGAYNSPLHFGNGTRLTVT.

This chain joins TRBV7-2 and TRBJ2-3, with no clear D. V gave up 5 bases and J gave up 2 bases, with 17 bases separating them. The CDR3 contains 16 residues. CDR1 is SGHTA, CDR2 FQGNSA, per germline. CDR3 in DNA: TGTGCCAGCAGCGCGGTTCCAGCGAGTTACACAGATACGCAGTATTTT. It yields the protein CASSAVPASYTDTQYF.

The rearrangement uses TRBV9 and TRBJ1-5; 11 bases match TRBD1. The J segment lost 6 bases and the V segment lost 3 bases, leaving 2 bases of the junction unmatched. Germline assignment: CDR1 SGDLS and CDR2 YYNGEE. This CDR3 comprises 14 residues. The CDR3 protein is CASSAGTGGQPQHF. The CDR3 nucleotides are TGTGCCAGCAGCGCCGGGACAGGGGGTCAGCCCCAGCATTTT.

This sequence joins TRBV19 and TRBJ1-1; D is ambiguous. CDR3 size: 13 residues. The V gene's germline CDR1 is LNHDA and CDR2 SQIVND (reference sequence). V was clipped by 7 bases and J by 9 bases, with 18 bases between them. In nucleotides, the CDR3 is TGTGCCAGTACTTTGAGTGACTCCGGGAAAGCTTTCTTT. This translates into CASTLSDSGKAFF.